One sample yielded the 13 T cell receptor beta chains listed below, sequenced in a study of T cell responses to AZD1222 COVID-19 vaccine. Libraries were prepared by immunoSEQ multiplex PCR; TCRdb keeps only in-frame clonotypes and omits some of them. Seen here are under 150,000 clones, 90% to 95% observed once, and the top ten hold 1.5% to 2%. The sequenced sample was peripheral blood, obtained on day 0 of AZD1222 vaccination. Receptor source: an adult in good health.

CDR3 loop: CASSLFAGYGYTF. The DNA of the CDR3 is TGTGCCAGCAGTTTATTCGCAGGGTATGGCTACACCTTC. This chain joins TRBV27 and TRBJ1-2; a weak D match, TRBD1 (5 bases). This CDR3 is 13 amino acids long. V was shortened by 1 base and J by 5 bases, with 8 bases between the two germline ends. CDR1 is MNHEY and CDR2 is SMNVEV in the germline V gene (reference sequence).

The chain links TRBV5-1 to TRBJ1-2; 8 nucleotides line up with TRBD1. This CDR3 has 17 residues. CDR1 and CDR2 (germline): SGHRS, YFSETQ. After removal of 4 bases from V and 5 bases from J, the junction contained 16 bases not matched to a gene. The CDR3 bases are TGCGCCAGCAGCGAGGAAGGGCTTGGACAGGGACCATATGGCTACACCTTC. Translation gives CASSEEGLGQGPYGYTF.

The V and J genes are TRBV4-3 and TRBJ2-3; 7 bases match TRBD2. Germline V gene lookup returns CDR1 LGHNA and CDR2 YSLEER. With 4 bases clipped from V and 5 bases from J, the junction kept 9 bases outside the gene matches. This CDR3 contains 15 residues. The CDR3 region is CASSPDRGGVDTQYF. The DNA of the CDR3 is TGCGCCAGCAGCCCCGACCGGGGAGGGGTAGATACGCAGTATTTT.

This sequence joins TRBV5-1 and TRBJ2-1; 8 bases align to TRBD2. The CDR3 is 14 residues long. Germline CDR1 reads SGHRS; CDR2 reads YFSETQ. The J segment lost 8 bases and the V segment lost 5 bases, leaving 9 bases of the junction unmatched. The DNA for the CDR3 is TGCGCCAGCAGATCCAGCGGGAGTCGTGATGAGCAGTTCTTC. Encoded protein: CASRSSGSRDEQFF.

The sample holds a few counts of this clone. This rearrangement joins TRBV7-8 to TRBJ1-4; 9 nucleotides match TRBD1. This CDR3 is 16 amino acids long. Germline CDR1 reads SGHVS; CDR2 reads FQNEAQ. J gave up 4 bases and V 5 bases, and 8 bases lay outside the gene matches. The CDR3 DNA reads TGTGCCAGCAGCCCACTAGGACAGGGGATTAATGAAAAACTGTTTTTT. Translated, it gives CASSPLGQGINEKLFF. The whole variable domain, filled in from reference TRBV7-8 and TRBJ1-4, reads GAGVSQSPRYKVAKRGQDVALRCDPISGHVSLFWYQQALGQGPEFLTYFQNEAQLDKSGLPSDRFFAERPEGSVSTLKIQRTQQEDSAVYLCASSPLGQGINEKLFFGSGTQLSVL.

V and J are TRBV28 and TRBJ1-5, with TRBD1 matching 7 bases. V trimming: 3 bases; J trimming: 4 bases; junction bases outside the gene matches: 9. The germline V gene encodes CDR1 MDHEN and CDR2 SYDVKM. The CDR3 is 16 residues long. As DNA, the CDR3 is TGTGCCAGCAGTTTTCGGACAGGTTTTAATAATCAGCCCCAGCATTTT. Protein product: CASSFRTGFNNQPQHF.

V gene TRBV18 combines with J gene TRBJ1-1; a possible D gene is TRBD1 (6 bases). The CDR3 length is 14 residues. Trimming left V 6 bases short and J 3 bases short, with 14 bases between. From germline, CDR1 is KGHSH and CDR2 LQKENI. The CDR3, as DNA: TGTGCCAGCTCCGTGGGGGACACCTACACTGAAGCTTTCTTT. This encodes CASSVGDTYTEAFF.

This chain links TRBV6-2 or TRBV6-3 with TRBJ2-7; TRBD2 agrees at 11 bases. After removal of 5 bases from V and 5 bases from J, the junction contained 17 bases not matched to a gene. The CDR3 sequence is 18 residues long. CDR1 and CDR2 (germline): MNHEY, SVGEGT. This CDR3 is CASSGQNSLAGAANEQYF. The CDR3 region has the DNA TGTGCCAGCAGTGGACAAAATTCACTAGCGGGGGCGGCGAACGAGCAGTACTTC.

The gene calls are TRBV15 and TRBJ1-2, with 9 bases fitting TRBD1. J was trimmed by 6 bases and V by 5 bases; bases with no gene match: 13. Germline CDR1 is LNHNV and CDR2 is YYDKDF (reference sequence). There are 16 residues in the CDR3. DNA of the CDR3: TGTGCCACCAGCCCGAAGAACAGGGGGCAAAGGAATGGCTACACCTTC. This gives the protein CATSPKNRGQRNGYTF.

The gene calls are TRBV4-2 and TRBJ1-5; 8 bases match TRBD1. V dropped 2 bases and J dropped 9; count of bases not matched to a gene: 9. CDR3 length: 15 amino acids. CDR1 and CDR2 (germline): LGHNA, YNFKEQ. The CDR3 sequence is CASSQSEDRERPQHF. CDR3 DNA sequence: TGTGCCAGCAGCCAATCAGAGGACAGGGAGCGGCCCCAGCATTTT.

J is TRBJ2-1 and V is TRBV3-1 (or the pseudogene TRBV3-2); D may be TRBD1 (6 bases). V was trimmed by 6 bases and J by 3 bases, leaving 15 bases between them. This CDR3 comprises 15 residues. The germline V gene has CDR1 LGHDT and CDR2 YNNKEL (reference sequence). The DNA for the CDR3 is TGTGCCAGCAGACCCGGGACACAATACTACAATGAGCAGTTCTTC. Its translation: CASRPGTQYYNEQFF.

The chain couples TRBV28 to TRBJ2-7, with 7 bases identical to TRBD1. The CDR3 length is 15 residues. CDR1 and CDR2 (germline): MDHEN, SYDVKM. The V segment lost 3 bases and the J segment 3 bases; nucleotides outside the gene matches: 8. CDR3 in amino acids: CASSFTDGTDYEQYF. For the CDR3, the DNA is TGTGCCAGCAGTTTCACAGACGGGACAGACTACGAGCAGTACTTC.

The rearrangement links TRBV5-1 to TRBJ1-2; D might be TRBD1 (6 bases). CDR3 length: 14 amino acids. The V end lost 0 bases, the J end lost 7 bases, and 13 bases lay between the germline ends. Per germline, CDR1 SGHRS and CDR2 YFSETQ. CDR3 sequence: CASSLGGGAAGYTF. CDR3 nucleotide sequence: TGCGCCAGCAGCTTGGGAGGGGGGGCGGCTGGCTACACCTTC.